This T cell receptor (beta chain) emerged from a study of blood T cell repertoires in COVID-19. For the study at large: Whether acute or convalescent, the COVID-19 samples came from the United States, Italy and Spain.

Original methodology: Estimates of nucleated cell counts were drawn from the amplification of reference gene primers. Method: immunoSEQ multiplex PCR; TCRdb's copy keeps in-frame clones and lacks some. Clone size and the V and J calls come from that table; the DNA yielded D and trimming. The table lists some 240,000 clones, roughly 84% of them singletons, with roughly 3.1% in the top ten. The study recruited people aged about 18 to 95 years across roughly 25 US areas. Material: PBMCs or T cells enriched from blood (not recorded which). This TCR was recovered from a man between 45 and 60 years old who had recovered from COVID-19.

CDR3 sequence (DNA): TGTGCCAGCAGTTGGGTCGGCGGGGGGGCCGGAGAGACCCAGTACTTC. This codes for CASSWVGGGAGETQYF. The chain recombines TRBV2 with TRBJ2-5; 9 nucleotides align to TRBD2. Germline V gene data show CDR1 as SNHLY and CDR2 as FYNNEI. Trimming at V came to 5 bases and at J to 4 bases, leaving 11 bases not matched to a gene. The CDR3 spans 16 residues.